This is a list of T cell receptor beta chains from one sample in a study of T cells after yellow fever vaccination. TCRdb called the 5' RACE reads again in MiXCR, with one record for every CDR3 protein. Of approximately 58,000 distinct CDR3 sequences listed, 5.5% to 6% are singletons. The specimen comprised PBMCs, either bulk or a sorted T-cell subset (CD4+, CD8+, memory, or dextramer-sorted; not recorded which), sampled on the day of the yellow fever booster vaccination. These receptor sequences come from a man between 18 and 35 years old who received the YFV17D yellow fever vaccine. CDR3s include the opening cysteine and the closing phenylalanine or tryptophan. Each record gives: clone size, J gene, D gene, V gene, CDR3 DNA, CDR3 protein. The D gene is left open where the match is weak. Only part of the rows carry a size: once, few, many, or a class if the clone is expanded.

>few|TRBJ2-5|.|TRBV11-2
TGTGCCAGCAGCTTAGGAAGAGGGGCCGGAGAGACCCAGTACTTC
CASSLGRGAGETQYF
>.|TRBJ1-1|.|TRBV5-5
TGTGCCAGCAGCTTCGTCGGTGTATGGGGGATGAACACTGAAGCTTTCTTT
CASSFVGVWGMNTEAFF
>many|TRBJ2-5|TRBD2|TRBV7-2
TGTGCCAGCAGCCACCCGACTAGCGGGGGGGCCTGGGAGGAGACCCAGTACTTC
CASSHPTSGGAWEETQYF
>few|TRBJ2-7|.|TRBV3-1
TGTGCCAGCAGCCTGTCAGGTACCGACGAGCAGTACTTC
CASSLSGTDEQYF
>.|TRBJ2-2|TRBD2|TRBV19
TGTGCCAGTATGACTAGCGGGAACACCGGGGAGCTGTTTTTT
CASMTSGNTGELFF
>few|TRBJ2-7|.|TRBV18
TGTGCCAGCTCACCACCGGCGGTAGGGTCCATACGAGAGCAGTACTTC
CASSPPAVGSIREQYF
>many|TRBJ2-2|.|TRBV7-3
TGTGCCAGCAGCTATATCAGAAGTACGAACACCGGGGAGCTGTTTTTT
CASSYIRSTNTGELFF
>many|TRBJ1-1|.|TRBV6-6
TGTGCCAGCAGTTACTCTCAGGCCACTGAAGCTTTCTTT
CASSYSQATEAFF
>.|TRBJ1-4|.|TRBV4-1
TGCGCCAGCAGTGATTCCCGCTCCCGGCCGGAAAAACTGTTTTTT
CASSDSRSRPEKLFF
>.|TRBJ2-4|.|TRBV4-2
TGTGCCAGCAGCCCGTCATTAGCCAAAAACATTCAGTACTTC
CASSPSLAKNIQYF